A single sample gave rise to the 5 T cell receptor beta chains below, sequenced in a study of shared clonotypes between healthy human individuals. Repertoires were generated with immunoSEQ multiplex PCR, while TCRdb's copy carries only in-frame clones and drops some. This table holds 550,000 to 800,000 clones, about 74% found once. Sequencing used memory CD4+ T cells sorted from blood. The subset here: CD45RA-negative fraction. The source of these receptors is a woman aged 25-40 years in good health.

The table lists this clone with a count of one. The CDR3 bases are TGCGCCAGCAGGGAATGGACCCAGGGGAACACTGAAGCTTTCTTT. Its protein is CASREWTQGNTEAFF. This chain connects TRBV5-1 to TRBJ1-1, with D perhaps TRBD1 (5 bases). Germline assignment: CDR1 SGHRS and CDR2 YFSETQ. The CDR3 runs to 15 residues. V lost 5 bases and J 1 base, leaving 15 bases between the germline ends.

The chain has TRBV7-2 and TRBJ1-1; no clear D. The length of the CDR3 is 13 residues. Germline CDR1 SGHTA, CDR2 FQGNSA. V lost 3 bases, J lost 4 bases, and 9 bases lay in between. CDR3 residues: CASSFQKLTEAFF. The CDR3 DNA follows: TGTGCCAGCAGCTTCCAGAAGCTCACTGAAGCTTTCTTT.

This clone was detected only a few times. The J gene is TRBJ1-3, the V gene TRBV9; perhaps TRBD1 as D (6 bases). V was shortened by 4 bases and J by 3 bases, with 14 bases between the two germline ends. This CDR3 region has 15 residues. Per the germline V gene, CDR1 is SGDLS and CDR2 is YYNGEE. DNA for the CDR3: TGTGCCAGCAGCCCCCACAGGGTGGGTGGAAACACCATATATTTT. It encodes CASSPHRVGGNTIYF.

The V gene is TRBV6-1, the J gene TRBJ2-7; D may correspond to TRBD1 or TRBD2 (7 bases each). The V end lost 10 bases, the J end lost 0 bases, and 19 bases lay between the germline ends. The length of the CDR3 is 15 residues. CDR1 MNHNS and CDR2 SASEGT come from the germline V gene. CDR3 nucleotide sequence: TGTGCCACCCAGAGGGAGGGGGCGTCCTCCTACGAGCAGTACTTC. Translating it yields CATQREGASSYEQYF.

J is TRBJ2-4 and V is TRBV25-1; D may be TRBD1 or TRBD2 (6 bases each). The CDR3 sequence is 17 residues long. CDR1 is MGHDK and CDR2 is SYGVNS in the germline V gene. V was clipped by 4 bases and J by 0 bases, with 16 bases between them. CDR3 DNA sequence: TGTGCCAGCAGTGGGAGGGGGGAGAATCTAGCCAAAAACATTCAGTACTTC. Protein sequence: CASSGRGENLAKNIQYF.